This T cell receptor beta chain derives from a study of blood T cells in healthy people across ages. Findings of the study overall: Diversity estimates from one million T cells were considered underestimates. The unknown donor CMV status may have confounded expanded clonotype changes.

Regarding this clonotype: Its antigen remains unknown.

Germline V lookup: CDR1 SGHVS, CDR2 FQNEAQ. Trimming cost V 5 bases and J 6 bases; bases outside gene matches: 10. The CDR3 loop spans 14 amino acids. Together with a sample-barcoded 5' primer, a J-beta primer mix was included in a second PCR lasting about 7 to 12 cycles. TCRdb re-called the 5' RACE reads through MiXCR, storing one row per CDR3 protein. The table records about 570,000 distinct CDR3 sequences, roughly 29% of them present only once. No fewer than 5.5 micrograms of total RNA were isolated from every sample. This rearrangement joins TRBV7-8 to TRBJ2-7; 7 bases map to TRBD1. This sequence was found in a woman between 70 and 85 years old in good health. Sequenced material: blood. The CDR3 loop reads CASSRQGSVGEQYF. The CDR3 bases are TGTGCCAGCAGCCGACAGGGAAGTGTGGGCGAGCAGTACTTC.